These 13 T cell receptor beta chains were all obtained from the same sample, sequenced in a study of T cells in Graves' hyperthyroidism and ophthalmopathy. Amplification of TCR beta CDR3 regions used RNA as the template. HTBI primers were used for first-round RT-PCR of the TCR CDR3. TCRdb re-analysed the multiplex PCR reads in MiXCR, keeping a single row per CDR3 protein. The data show a few hundred thousand distinct CDR3 sequences, around 19% seen once. Sequencing input: blood. The receptors stem from a man over 45 with Graves' ophthalmopathy.

In the case of this clonotype: It may be a read error: a sequence one base away is much more abundant. No DNA is shown, since the ends of the CDR3 on it are uncertain; the CDR3 is the one TCRdb lists. CDR3 in amino acids: CASVAGGSYNERFF. The rearrangement links TRBV6-2 or TRBV6-3 to TRBJ2-1; the D call TRBD2 from the table was never checked on the DNA. Looked up from germline, CDR1 is MNHEY and CDR2 is SVGEGT. Inclusive of both ends, the CDR3 amounts to 14 amino acids.

In its sample, this clonotype was seen many times. The chain is built from TRBV18 and TRBJ2-7; 7 nucleotides agree with TRBD1. V trimming: 3 bases; J trimming: 5 bases; junction bases outside the gene matches: 4. Germline values: CDR1 KGHSH, CDR2 LQKENI. The CDR3 contains 13 residues. The CDR3 nucleotides are TGTGCCAGCTCACCGACAGGGTTGGACGAGCAGTACTTC. This sequence encodes CASSPTGLDEQYF.

This clonotype was found many times. The CDR3, as DNA: TGTGCCAGCAGTCTCGGACAGGGGGCAGGGGAGACCCAGTACTTC. Translation gives CASSLGQGAGETQYF. The V call is TRBV3-1, the J call TRBJ2-5, with TRBD1 identical over 11 bases. Germline CDR1 and CDR2: LGHDT and YNNKEL (reference sequence). The CDR3 length is 15 residues. J gave up 5 bases and V 6 bases, and 8 bases lay outside the gene matches.

V gene TRBV9 combines with J gene TRBJ2-2, with no clear D. Trimming left V 4 bases short and J 6 bases short, with 10 bases between. The CDR3 consists of 13 residues. Germline V gene data show CDR1 as SGDLS and CDR2 as YYNGEE. The CDR3 DNA follows: TGTGCCAGCAGCACGGCCAGGTCCGGGGAGCTGTTTTTT. Translating it yields CASSTARSGELFF.

In this sample, this clonotype turned up a few times. The rearrangement uses TRBV19 and TRBJ2-1; 8 nucleotides align to TRBD1. The J segment lost 7 bases and the V segment lost 9 bases, leaving 11 bases of the junction unmatched. Looked up from germline, CDR1 is LNHDA and CDR2 is SQIVND (reference sequence). This CDR3 region has 14 residues. Here the CDR3 DNA reads TGTGCCAGCCGGACAGGGAGATCCGTGAATGAGCAGTTCTTC. Translated, it gives CASRTGRSVNEQFF. Together with reference TRBV19 and TRBJ2-1, the CDR3 gives the full variable domain: DGGITQSPKYLFRKEGQNVTLSCEQNLNHDAMYWYRQDPGQGLRLIYYSQIVNDFQKGDIAEGYSVSREKKESFPLTVTSAQKNPTAFYLCASRTGRSVNEQFFGPGTRLTVL.

This clonotype was found many times. V is TRBV6-2 or TRBV6-3 and J is TRBJ1-6, with 7 bases identical to TRBD1. There are 14 residues in the CDR3. Germline V gene data show CDR1 as MNHEY and CDR2 as SVGEGT. V lost 3 bases and J lost 7; bases outside the gene matches: 3. In DNA form, the CDR3 reads TGTGCCAGCAGTTATGGGGACAGAAATTCACCCCTCCACTTT. Protein: CASSYGDRNSPLHF.

The J gene is TRBJ2-7, the V gene TRBV30; D is perhaps TRBD2 (6 bases). CDR3 size: 12 residues. V lost 8 bases and J lost 6, with 17 bases in between. Looked up from germline, CDR1 is GTSNPN and CDR2 is SVGIG (reference sequence). The CDR3 DNA is TGTGCCCGGGGGTGTAACAAGTCCGAGCAGTACTTC. Residues: CARGCNKSEQYF.

The chain uses TRBV19 and TRBJ2-3; 10 bases match TRBD2. The junction had 16 bases not matched to a gene; V was cut back by 7 bases and J by 6 bases. In germline, CDR1 is LNHDA, CDR2 SQIVND (reference sequence). The CDR3 is made up of 17 amino acids. The CDR3 DNA reads as TGTGCCAGTACCATGTCCGAGGCTAGCGGGAGAACTGATACGCAGTATTTT. Translating gives CASTMSEASGRTDTQYF.

The V gene is TRBV20-1, the J gene TRBJ2-5; 9 positions match TRBD2. The CDR3 has 15 amino acids. Germline V gene lookup returns CDR1 DFQATT and CDR2 SNEGSKA (reference sequence). With 0 bases clipped from V and 7 bases from J, the junction kept 9 bases outside the gene matches. The CDR3: CSARDLGLAGRTQYF. For the CDR3, the DNA is TGCAGTGCTAGAGATCTAGGGCTAGCGGGGCGGACCCAGTACTTC.

This sequence joins TRBV5-1 and TRBJ2-1, with 13 positions matching TRBD2. The CDR3 consists of 15 residues. Germline V lookup: CDR1 SGHRS, CDR2 YFSETQ. J gave up 8 bases and V 0 bases, and 2 bases lay outside the gene matches. As DNA, the CDR3 is TGCGCCAGCAGCTTGGGACTAGCGGGGGGTGATGAGCAGTTCTTC. It translates to CASSLGLAGGDEQFF.

J is TRBJ2-7 and V is TRBV28; the D gene could be TRBD1 or TRBD2 (7 bases each). The germline CDR1 and CDR2 sequences are MDHEN and SYDVKM. V dropped 3 bases and J dropped 0 bases, with 15 bases sitting between them. The CDR3 consists of 16 residues. The CDR3 loop is CASSLGGDRFSYEQYF. CDR3 coding DNA: TGTGCCAGCAGTTTGGGAGGGGACAGATTCTCCTACGAGCAGTACTTC.

The table lists this clonotype with a few counts. V and J are TRBV28 and TRBJ1-5; TRBD1 aligns across 8 bases. This CDR3 region has 16 residues. The V gene end was trimmed by 5 bases and the J gene end by 3 bases; junction bases not matched to a gene: 9. The germline gives CDR1 MDHEN, CDR2 SYDVKM. CDR3 in amino acids: CASSLGTGTLNQPQHF. The CDR3 bases are TGTGCCAGCAGTCTAGGGACAGGTACCCTCAATCAGCCCCAGCATTTT.

In this sample, this clonotype turned up many times. The J gene is TRBJ2-7, the V gene TRBV6-2 or TRBV6-3, with TRBD2 matching over 8 bases. This CDR3 is 16 amino acids long. V was pared by 4 bases and J by 4 bases, with 12 bases of the junction left unmatched. Germline CDR1 MNHEY, CDR2 SVGEGT. The CDR3, as DNA: TGTGCCAGCAGTTCGACGGTATGGGCTAGCGGGTACGAGCAGTACTTC. Protein product: CASSSTVWASGYEQYF.